This is a list of T cell receptor beta chains from one sample in a study of T cell responses to AZD1222 COVID-19 vaccine. Method: immunoSEQ multiplex PCR; TCRdb's copy keeps in-frame clones and lacks some. The sample has about 110,000 clones, about 80% seen once. The sequenced sample was peripheral blood, obtained on day 0 of AZD1222 vaccination. Receptors were obtained from an adult in good health. Each CDR3 is given with its conserved first and last residue. The D gene is left open where the match is weak. Some rows mark clone size as missing; the rest say once, few, many or name a class of expanded clone.

NA,15,NA,TRBV7-9,TRBJ2-3,TGTGCCAGCAGCGTTCACAAGGAAGGAACAGATACGCAGTATTTT,CASSVHKEGTDTQYF
NA,13,NA,TRBV24-1,TRBJ2-5,TGTGCCACCAGTCCCAGACAGGTAGAGACCCAGTACTTC,CATSPRQVETQYF
NA,14,NA,TRBV19,TRBJ1-4,TGTGCCAGTAGTCGGCAAATAACTAATGAAAAACTGTTTTTT,CASSRQITNEKLFF
few,15,TRBD1,TRBV18,TRBJ2-1,TGTGCCAGCTCACCGATGGGACAGGGGGTCAATGAGCAGTTCTTC,CASSPMGQGVNEQFF
few,15,NA,TRBV2,TRBJ1-5,TGTGCCAGCAGTGTGGACGGACTAAGCAATCAGCCCCAGCATTTT,CASSVDGLSNQPQHF
NA,17,NA,TRBV3-1/TRBV3-2,TRBJ2-3,TGTGCCAGCAGCTTTTATTCAGGAGCGGATAGCACAGATACGCAGTATTTT,CASSFYSGADSTDTQYF
few,13,NA,TRBV29-1,TRBJ1-2,TGCAGCGTGCTGGACAGAAGAAACTATGGCTACACCTTC,CSVLDRRNYGYTF
NA,14,NA,TRBV11-1,TRBJ2-1,TGTGCCAGCAGCCCTTGGGGGCTATACAATGAGCAGTTCTTC,CASSPWGLYNEQFF
once,14,NA,TRBV4-3,TRBJ2-5,TGCGCCAGCAGCCAAGTTCCAGGGACGAAGACCCAGTACTTC,CASSQVPGTKTQYF
NA,14,NA,TRBV18,TRBJ1-5,TGTGCCAGCTCAAATAATCAGGCGGCTCAGCCCCAGCATTTT,CASSNNQAAQPQHF
NA,14,NA,TRBV7-2,TRBJ1-2,TGTGCCAGCAGCTTAAATGGGGTGGAGTATGGCTACACCTTC,CASSLNGVEYGYTF
once,16,NA,TRBV18,TRBJ2-5,TGTGCCAGCTCACCACCCACGGGAAACAGCCAAGAGACCCAGTACTTC,CASSPPTGNSQETQYF
NA,15,NA,TRBV5-4,TRBJ1-1,TGTGCCAGCAGCCCAGATTGGGGGGCAAACACTGAAGCTTTCTTT,CASSPDWGANTEAFF
NA,13,NA,TRBV12-3/TRBV12-4,TRBJ2-5,TGTGCCAGCAGTTTGGGGATCCAAGAGACCCAGTACTTC,CASSLGIQETQYF
once,15,TRBD2,TRBV9,TRBJ2-5,TGTGCCAGCAGCGCTCAGACTAGCGTTGGAAAGACCCAGTACTTC,CASSAQTSVGKTQYF
once,15,TRBD1,TRBV11-2,TRBJ2-1,TGTGCCAGCAGCTTCCGGGACAGGGCTTACAATGAGCAGTTCTTC,CASSFRDRAYNEQFF
NA,15,NA,TRBV21-1,TRBJ2-7,TGTGCCAGCAGCTCCCTGGGACAGGACTCCTACGAGCAGTACTTC,CASSSLGQDSYEQYF
NA,15,NA,TRBV28,TRBJ2-7,TGTGCCAGCAGTTTAACCCCCCAGGGCGGAATCGAGCAGTACTTC,CASSLTPQGGIEQYF
NA,12,NA,TRBV6-5,TRBJ1-6,TGTGCCAGCAGTTTATATAATTCACCCCTCCACTTT,CASSLYNSPLHF
NA,14,NA,TRBV10-3,TRBJ2-2,TGTGCCGGGAACCAGGGGTCGAACACCGGGGAGCTGTTTTTT,CAGNQGSNTGELFF
NA,13,NA,TRBV28,TRBJ2-7,TGTGCCACATGCGCCGGCCCACCCTACGAGCAGTACTTC,CATCAGPPYEQYF
few,16,NA,TRBV7-2,TRBJ2-6,TGTGCCAGCGGGGGCCGGATTCTCTCTGGGGCCAACGTCCTGACTTTC,CASGGRILSGANVLTF
NA,15,NA,TRBV5-1,TRBJ1-4,TGCGCCAGCAGCTTTACCAGGGCCAATAATGAAAAACTGTTTTTT,CASSFTRANNEKLFF
NA,14,NA,TRBV7-3,TRBJ2-1,TGTGCCAGCAGCTTAACATCCCAGGGGAATGAGCAGTTCTTC,CASSLTSQGNEQFF
NA,14,NA,TRBV25-1,TRBJ2-5,TGTGCCAGCAGTGATGCTAGGGCCCAAGAGACCCAGTACTTC,CASSDARAQETQYF
NA,13,NA,TRBV15,TRBJ1-1,TGTGCCACCAGCAGGTCGGGGGCCACTGAAGCTTTCTTT,CATSRSGATEAFF
NA,15,TRBD1,TRBV19,TRBJ1-1,TGTGCCAGTAGTACTATAGACAGGGTAGTTCCTGAAGCTTTCTTT,CASSTIDRVVPEAFF
NA,15,TRBD1,TRBV19,TRBJ1-3,TGTGCCAGTAGACAGGGGGAAGATGCTGGAAACACCATATATTTT,CASRQGEDAGNTIYF
few,19,NA,TRBV24-1,TRBJ2-1,TGTGCCACCAGTGATCTAGGGTGGGGATCCCCAGAACGAGAATTCCAGCAGTTCTTC,CATSDLGWGSPEREFQQFF
NA,12,NA,TRBV7-8,TRBJ2-2,TGTGCCAGCAGCTTCCCGAACGGGGAGCTGTTTTTT,CASSFPNGELFF
NA,12,NA,TRBV7-2,TRBJ2-7,TGTGCCAGCAGCTCGAGTGGCTACGAGCAGTACTTC,CASSSSGYEQYF
NA,16,TRBD2,TRBV5-1,TRBJ2-1,TGCGCCAGCAGCTTACCCCTAGCGGGGTCCCTCAATGAGCAGTTCTTC,CASSLPLAGSLNEQFF
NA,19,TRBD1,TRBV19,TRBJ2-6,TGTGCCAGTAGCTCAAATCGACAGGGCGGTGTCTCTGGGGCCAACGTCCTGACTTTC,CASSSNRQGGVSGANVLTF
NA,14,NA,TRBV7-2,TRBJ1-2,TGTGCCAGCAGCTTAGTGGGGGGACTCCATGGCTACACCTTC,CASSLVGGLHGYTF
NA,16,TRBD1,TRBV5-1,TRBJ1-6,TGCGCCAGCAGCAGCGAGGACAGGGGGTTGTATTCACCCCTCCACTTT,CASSSEDRGLYSPLHF
NA,15,NA,TRBV28,TRBJ1-5,TGTGCCAGCAGCGTGGGGGGCAGTGCGAATCAGCCCCAGCATTTT,CASSVGGSANQPQHF
NA,14,NA,TRBV15,TRBJ1-1,TGTGCCACCAGCACCTTCGACAAGAACACTGAAGCTTTCTTT,CATSTFDKNTEAFF
once,15,NA,TRBV5-5,TRBJ1-5,TGTGCCAGCAGCTTGGACGGAGGTAACAATCAGCCCCAGCATTTT,CASSLDGGNNQPQHF
NA,15,TRBD1,TRBV19,TRBJ1-2,TGTGCCAGTAGTATTATGACAGGGTATAACTATGGCTACACCTTC,CASSIMTGYNYGYTF
NA,13,NA,TRBV6-5,TRBJ2-5,TGTGCCAGCGAAACCTCTCGCCAAGAGACCCAGTACTTC,CASETSRQETQYF
NA,21,TRBD1,TRBV9,TRBJ2-1,TGTGCCAGCAGCGCCAACAGGGGGCTCAGCGGCGGTCAAAGCCCCTACAATGAGCAGTTCTTC,CASSANRGLSGGQSPYNEQFF
NA,14,NA,TRBV5-1,TRBJ1-3,TGCGCCAGCAGGCCTCAGGAATCTGGAAACACCATATATTTT,CASRPQESGNTIYF
NA,14,NA,TRBV25-1,TRBJ1-1,TGTGCCAGCAGTGAAAAGGGATTGAACACTGAAGCTTTCTTT,CASSEKGLNTEAFF
few,16,TRBD2,TRBV18,TRBJ2-3,TGTGCCAGCTCTATCTCTTTCGGGGGAGGGCCAGATACGCAGTATTTT,CASSISFGGGPDTQYF
few,16,TRBD1,TRBV10-3,TRBJ2-6,TGTGCCACAGCTCGACAGGGTAGCTCTGGGGCCAACGTCCTGACTTTC,CATARQGSSGANVLTF
NA,16,NA,TRBV3-1/TRBV3-2,TRBJ1-6,TGTGCCAGCCGCCAAGGACCGATCTCCTATAATTCACCCCTCCACTTT,CASRQGPISYNSPLHF
few,19,TRBD2,TRBV7-9,TRBJ2-1,TGTGCCAGCAGCCCTTCTTTAAGAGGGACTAGCGGGAGGATCAATGAGCAGTTCTTC,CASSPSLRGTSGRINEQFF
few,15,NA,TRBV11-2,TRBJ2-3,TGTGCCAGCAGCTTCTTCAGCGGAATTCCAGATACGCAGTATTTT,CASSFFSGIPDTQYF
NA,15,NA,TRBV27,TRBJ1-2,TGTGCCAGCAGTTTATCTCTTGGCTACTCCTATGGCTACACCTTC,CASSLSLGYSYGYTF
NA,16,TRBD2,TRBV3-1/TRBV3-2,TRBJ2-3,TGTGCCAGCAGCCAAGGGACTAGCGGGGGCCCAGATACGCAGTATTTT,CASSQGTSGGPDTQYF
NA,14,NA,TRBV18,TRBJ1-3,TGTGCCAGCTCACCACTAGAACAGGGAAACACCATATATTTT,CASSPLEQGNTIYF
once,14,NA,TRBV3-1/TRBV3-2,TRBJ2-5,TGTGCCAGCAGCCAAGGGCAGGCCCAAGAGACCCAGTACTTC,CASSQGQAQETQYF
NA,13,NA,TRBV4-2,TRBJ1-1,TGTGCCAGCAGCCAAGATCCGGGAACCAAAGCTTTCTTT,CASSQDPGTKAFF